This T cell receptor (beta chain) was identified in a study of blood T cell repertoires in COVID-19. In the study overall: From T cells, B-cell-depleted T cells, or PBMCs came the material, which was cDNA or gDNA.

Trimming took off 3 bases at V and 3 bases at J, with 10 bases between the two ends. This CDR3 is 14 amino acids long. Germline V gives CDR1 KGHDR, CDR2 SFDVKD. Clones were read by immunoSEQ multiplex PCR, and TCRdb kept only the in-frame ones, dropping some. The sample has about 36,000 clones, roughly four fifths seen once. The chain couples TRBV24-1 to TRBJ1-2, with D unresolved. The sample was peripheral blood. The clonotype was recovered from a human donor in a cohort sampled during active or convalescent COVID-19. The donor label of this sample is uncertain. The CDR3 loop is CATSDAGKYYGYTF. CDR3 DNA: TGTGCCACCAGTGATGCCGGGAAGTACTATGGCTACACCTTC.